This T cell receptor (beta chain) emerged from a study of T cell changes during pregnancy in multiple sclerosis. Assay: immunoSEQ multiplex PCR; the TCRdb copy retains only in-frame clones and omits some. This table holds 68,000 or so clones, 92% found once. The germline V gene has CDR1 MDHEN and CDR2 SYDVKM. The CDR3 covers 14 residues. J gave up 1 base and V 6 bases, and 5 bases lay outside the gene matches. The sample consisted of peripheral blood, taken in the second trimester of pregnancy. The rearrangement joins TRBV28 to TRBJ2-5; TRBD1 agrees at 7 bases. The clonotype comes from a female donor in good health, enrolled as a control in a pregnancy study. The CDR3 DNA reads TGTGCCAGCAGCATTCCAGGGGGCCAAGAGACCCAGTACTTC. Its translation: CASSIPGGQETQYF.